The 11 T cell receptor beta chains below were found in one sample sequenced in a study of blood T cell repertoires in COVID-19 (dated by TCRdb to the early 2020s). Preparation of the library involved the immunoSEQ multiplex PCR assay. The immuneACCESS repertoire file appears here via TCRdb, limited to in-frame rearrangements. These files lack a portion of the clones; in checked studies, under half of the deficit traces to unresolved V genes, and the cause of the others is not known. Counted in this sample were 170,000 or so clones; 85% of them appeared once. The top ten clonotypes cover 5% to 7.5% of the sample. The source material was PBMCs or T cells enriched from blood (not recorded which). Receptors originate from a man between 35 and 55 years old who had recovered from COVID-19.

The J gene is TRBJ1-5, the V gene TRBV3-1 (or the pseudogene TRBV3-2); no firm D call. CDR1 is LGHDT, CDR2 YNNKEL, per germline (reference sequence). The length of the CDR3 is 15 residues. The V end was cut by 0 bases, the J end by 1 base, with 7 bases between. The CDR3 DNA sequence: TGTGCCAGCAGCCAAGATAGGAGGAGCAATCAGCCCCAGCATTTT. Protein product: CASSQDRRSNQPQHF.

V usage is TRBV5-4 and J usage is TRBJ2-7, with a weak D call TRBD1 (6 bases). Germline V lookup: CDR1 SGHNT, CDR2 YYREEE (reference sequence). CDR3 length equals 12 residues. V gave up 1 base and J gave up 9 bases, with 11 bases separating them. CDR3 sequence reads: CASSLMGAGQYF. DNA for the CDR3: TGTGCCAGCAGCTTGATGGGGGCTGGGCAGTACTTC.

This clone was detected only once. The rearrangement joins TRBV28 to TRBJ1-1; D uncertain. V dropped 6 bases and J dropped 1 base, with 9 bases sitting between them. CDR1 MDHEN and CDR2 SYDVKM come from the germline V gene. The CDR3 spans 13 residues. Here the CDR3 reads CASSPSPNTEAFF. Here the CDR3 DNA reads TGTGCCAGCAGCCCCTCCCCGAACACTGAAGCTTTCTTT.

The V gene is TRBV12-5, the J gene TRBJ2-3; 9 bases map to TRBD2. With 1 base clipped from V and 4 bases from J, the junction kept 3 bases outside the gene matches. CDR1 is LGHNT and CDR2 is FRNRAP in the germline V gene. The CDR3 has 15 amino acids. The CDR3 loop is CASGLEREVPDTQYF. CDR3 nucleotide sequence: TGTGCTAGTGGTTTGGAGCGGGAGGTCCCAGATACGCAGTATTTT. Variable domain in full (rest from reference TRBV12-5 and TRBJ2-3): DARVTQTPRHKVTEMGQEVTMRCQPILGHNTVFWYRQTMMQGLELLAYFRNRAPLDDSGMPKDRFSAEMPDATLATLKIQPSEPRDSAVYFCASGLEREVPDTQYFGPGTRLTVL.

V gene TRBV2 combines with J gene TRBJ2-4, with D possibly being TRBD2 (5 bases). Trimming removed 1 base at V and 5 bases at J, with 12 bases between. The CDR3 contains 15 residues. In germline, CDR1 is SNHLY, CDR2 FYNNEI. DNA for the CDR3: TGTGCCAGCAGTGAAGGGAGGCTGAGGGAAAACATTCAGTACTTC. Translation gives CASSEGRLRENIQYF.

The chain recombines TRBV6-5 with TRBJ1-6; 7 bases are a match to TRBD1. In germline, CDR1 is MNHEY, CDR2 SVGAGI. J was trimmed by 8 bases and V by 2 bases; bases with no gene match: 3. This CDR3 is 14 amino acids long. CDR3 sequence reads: CASSYRGPDSPLHF. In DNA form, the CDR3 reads TGTGCCAGCAGTTACAGGGGGCCGGATTCACCCCTCCACTTT.

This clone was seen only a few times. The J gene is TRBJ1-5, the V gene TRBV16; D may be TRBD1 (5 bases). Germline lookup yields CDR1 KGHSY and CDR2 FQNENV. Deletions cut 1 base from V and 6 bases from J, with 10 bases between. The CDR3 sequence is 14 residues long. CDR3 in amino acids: CASSQLQEGQPQHF. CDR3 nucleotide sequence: TGTGCCAGCAGCCAATTACAGGAGGGTCAGCCCCAGCATTTT.

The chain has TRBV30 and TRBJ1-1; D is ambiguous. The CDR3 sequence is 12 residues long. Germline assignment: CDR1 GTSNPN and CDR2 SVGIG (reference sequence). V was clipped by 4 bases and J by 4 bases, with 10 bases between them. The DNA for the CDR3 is TGTGCCTGGATAGCGGATAGCACTGAAGCTTTCTTT. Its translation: CAWIADSTEAFF.

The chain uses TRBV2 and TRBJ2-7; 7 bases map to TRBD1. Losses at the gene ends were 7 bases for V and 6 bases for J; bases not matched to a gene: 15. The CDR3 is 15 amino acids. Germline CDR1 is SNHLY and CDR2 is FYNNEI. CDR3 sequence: CASTFFMAGGSEQYF. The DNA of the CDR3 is TGTGCCAGCACCTTTTTCATGGCAGGGGGAAGCGAGCAGTACTTC.

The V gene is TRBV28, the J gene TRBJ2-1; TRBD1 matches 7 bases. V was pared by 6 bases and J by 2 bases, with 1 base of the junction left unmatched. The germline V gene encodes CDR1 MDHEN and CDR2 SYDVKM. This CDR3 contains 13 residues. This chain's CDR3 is CASSDRAYNEQFF. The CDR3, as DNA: TGTGCCAGCAGCGACAGGGCCTACAATGAGCAGTTCTTC.

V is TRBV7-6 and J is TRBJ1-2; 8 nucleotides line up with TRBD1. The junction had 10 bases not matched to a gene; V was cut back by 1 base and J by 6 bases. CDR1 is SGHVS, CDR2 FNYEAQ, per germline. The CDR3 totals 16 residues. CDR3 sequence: CASSLGRTGRLDGYTF. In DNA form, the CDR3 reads TGTGCCAGCAGCTTAGGGAGGACAGGGCGCTTGGATGGCTACACCTTC. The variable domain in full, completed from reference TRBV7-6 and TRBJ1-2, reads GAGVSQSPRYKVTKRGQDVALRCDPISGHVSLYWYRQALGQGPEFLTYFNYEAQQDKSGLPNDRFSAERPEGSISTLTIQRTEQRDSAMYRCASSLGRTGRLDGYTFGSGTRLTVV.